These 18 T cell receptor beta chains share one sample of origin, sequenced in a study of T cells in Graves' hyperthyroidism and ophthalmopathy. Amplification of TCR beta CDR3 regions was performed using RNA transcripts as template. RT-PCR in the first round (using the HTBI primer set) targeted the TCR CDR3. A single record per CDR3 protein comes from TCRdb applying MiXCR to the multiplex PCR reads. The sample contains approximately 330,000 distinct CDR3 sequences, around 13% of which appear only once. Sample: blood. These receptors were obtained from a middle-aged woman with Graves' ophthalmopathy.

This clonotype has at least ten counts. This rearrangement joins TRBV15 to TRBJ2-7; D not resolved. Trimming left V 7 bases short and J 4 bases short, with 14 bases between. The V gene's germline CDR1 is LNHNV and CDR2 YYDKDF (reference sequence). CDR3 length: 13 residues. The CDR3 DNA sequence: TGTGCCACCACCCCGCAGATAGGATACGAGCAGTACTTC. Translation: CATTPQIGYEQYF.

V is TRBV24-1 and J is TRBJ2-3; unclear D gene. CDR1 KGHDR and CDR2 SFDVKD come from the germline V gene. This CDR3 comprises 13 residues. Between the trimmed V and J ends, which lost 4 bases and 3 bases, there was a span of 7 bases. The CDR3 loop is CATSDLWTDTQYF. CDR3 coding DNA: TGTGCCACCAGTGACCTCTGGACAGATACGCAGTATTTT.

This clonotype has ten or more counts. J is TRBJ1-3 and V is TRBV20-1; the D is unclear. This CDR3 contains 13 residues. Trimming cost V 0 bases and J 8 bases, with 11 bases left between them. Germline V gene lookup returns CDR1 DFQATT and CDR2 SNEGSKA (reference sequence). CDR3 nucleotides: TGCAGTGCTAGAGAATCGGCTGGGGACACCATATATTTT. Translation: CSARESAGDTIYF.

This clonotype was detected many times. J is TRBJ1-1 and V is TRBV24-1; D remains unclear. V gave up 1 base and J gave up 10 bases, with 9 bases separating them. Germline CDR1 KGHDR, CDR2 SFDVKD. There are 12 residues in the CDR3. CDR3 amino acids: CATSDFFGRAFF. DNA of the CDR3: TGTGCCACCAGTGATTTCTTCGGGAGAGCTTTCTTT.

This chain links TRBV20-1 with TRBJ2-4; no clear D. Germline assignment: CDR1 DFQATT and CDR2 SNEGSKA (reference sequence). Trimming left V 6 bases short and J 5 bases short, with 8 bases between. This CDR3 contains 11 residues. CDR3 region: CSADNQNIQYF. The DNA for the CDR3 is TGCAGTGCCGACAATCAAAACATTCAGTACTTC.

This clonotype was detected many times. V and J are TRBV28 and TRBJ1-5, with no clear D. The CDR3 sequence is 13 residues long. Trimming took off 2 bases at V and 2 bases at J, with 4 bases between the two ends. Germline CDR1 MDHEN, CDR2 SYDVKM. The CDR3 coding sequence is TGTGCCAGCAGTTTACTGGGCAATCAGCCCCAGCATTTT. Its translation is CASSLLGNQPQHF.

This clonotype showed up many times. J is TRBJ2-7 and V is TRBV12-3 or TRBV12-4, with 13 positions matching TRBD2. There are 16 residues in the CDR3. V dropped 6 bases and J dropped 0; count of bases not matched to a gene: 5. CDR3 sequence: CASSITSGRVSYEQYF. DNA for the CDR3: TGTGCCAGCAGCATAACTAGCGGGAGGGTCTCCTACGAGCAGTACTTC.

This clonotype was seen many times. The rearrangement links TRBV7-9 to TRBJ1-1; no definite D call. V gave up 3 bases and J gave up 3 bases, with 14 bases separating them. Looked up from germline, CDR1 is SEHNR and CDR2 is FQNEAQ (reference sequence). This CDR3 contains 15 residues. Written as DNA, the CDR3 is TGTGCCAGCAGCTTGGGCGCGAACTCGGACACTGAAGCTTTCTTT. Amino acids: CASSLGANSDTEAFF.

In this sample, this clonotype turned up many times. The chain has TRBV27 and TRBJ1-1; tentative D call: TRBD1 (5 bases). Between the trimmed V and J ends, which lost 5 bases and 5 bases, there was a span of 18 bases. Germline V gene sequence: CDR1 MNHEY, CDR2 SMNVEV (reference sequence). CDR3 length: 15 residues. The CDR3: CASSTLWGTGTEAFF. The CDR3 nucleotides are TGTGCCAGCAGTACCCTCTGGGGGACGGGGACTGAAGCTTTCTTT.

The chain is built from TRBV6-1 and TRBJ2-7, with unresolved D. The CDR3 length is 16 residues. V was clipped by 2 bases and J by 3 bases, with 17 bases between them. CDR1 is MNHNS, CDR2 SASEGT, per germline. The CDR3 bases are TGTGCCAGCAGTGAATTGCCAAGACCCACTGGCTACGAGCAGTACTTC. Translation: CASSELPRPTGYEQYF.

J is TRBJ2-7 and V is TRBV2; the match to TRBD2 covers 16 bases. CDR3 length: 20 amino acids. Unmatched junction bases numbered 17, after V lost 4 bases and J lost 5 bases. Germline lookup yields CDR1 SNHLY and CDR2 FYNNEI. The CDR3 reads CASSGIPGLAGGSSYNEQYF. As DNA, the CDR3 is TGTGCCAGCAGTGGGATCCCGGGACTAGCGGGAGGGAGCTCCTACAACGAGCAGTACTTC.

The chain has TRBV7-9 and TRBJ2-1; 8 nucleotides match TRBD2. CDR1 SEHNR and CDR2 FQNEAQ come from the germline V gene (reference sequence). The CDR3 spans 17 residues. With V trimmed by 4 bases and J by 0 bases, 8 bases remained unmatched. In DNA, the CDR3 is TGTGCCAGCAGCTCTGTATTTAGCGGGAACTCCTACAATGAGCAGTTCTTC. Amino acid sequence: CASSSVFSGNSYNEQFF.

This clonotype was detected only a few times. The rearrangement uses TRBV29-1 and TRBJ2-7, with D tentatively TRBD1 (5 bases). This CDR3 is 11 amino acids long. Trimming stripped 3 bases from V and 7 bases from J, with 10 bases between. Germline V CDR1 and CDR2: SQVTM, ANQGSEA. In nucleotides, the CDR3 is TGCAGCGTTGAGGACAATCGGGAGCAGTACTTC. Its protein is CSVEDNREQYF.

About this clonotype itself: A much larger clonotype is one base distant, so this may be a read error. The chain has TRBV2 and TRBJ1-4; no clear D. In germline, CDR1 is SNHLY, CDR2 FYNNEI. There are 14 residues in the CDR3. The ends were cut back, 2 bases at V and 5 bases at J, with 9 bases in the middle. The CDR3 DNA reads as TGTGCCAGCAGTGAACATCCCTGGAATGAAAAACTGTTTTTT. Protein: CASSEHPWNEKLFF.

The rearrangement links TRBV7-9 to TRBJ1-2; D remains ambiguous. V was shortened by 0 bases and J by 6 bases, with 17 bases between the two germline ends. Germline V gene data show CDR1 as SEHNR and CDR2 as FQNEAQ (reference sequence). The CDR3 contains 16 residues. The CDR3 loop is CASSLASGVRDHGYTF. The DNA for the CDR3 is TGTGCCAGCAGCTTAGCGTCCGGGGTGAGGGATCATGGCTACACCTTC.

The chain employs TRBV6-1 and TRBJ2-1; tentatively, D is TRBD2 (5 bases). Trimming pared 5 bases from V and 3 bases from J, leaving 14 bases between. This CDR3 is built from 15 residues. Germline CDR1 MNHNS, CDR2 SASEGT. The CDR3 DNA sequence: TGTGCCAGCAGTCGAACAGAGGGAGACTACAATGAGCAGTTCTTC. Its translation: CASSRTEGDYNEQFF.

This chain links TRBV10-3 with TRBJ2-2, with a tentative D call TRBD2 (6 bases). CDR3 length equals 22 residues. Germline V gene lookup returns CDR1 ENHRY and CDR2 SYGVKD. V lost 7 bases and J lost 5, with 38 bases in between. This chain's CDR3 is CAIKTEGSLGDSLGEETGELFF. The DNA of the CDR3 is TGTGCCATCAAGACGGAGGGGAGTTTAGGGGACTCCCTGGGAGAGGAAACCGGGGAGCTGTTTTTT.

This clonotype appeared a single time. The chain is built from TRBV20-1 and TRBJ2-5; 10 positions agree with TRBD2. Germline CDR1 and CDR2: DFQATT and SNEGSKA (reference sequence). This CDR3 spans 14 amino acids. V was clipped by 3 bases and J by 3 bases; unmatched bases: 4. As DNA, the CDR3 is TGCAGTGCTAGCGCCGGGACTAGCGAAGAGACCCAGTACTTC. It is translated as CSASAGTSEETQYF.